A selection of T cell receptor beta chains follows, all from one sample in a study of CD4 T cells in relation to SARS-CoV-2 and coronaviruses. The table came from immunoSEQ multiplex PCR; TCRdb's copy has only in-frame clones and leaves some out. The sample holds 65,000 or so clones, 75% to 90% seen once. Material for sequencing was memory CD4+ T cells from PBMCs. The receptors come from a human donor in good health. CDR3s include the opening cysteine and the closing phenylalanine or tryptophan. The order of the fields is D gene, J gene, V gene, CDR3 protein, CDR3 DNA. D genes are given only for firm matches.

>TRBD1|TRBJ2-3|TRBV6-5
CASTGQESDTQYF
TGTGCCAGCACCGGACAGGAATCAGATACGCAGTATTTT
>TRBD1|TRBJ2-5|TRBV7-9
CASSKGQGAGETQYF
TGTGCCAGCAGCAAGGGACAGGGGGCGGGAGAGACCCAGTACTTC
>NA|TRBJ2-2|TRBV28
CASSPQGFTGELFF
TGTGCCAGCAGCCCTCAGGGGTTCACCGGGGAGCTGTTTTTT
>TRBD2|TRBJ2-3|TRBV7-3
CASSLAGVGDTQYF
TGTGCCAGCAGCCTAGCGGGAGTCGGAGATACGCAGTATTTT
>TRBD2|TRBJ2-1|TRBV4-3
CASSQRLAGAYNEQFF
TGCGCCAGCAGCCAGAGACTAGCGGGGGCCTACAATGAGCAGTTCTTC
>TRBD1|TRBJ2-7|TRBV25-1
CASASYRGQDYEQYF
TGTGCCAGCGCCTCTTACAGGGGGCAAGATTACGAGCAGTACTTC
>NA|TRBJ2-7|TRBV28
CASSLSGYEQYF
TGTGCCAGCAGTTTATCGGGGTACGAGCAGTACTTC
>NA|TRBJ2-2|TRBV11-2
CASSFSHIRRTGELFF
TGTGCCAGCAGCTTCTCCCATATTAGACGTACCGGGGAGCTGTTTTTT
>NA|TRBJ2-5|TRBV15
CATSSQHQVKETQYF
TGTGCCACCAGCAGCCAACATCAGGTGAAGGAGACCCAGTACTTC
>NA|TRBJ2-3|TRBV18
CASSPRTRRVYTDTQYF
TGTGCCAGCTCGCCTCGAACTAGGCGGGTATACACAGATACGCAGTATTTT
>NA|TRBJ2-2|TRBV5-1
CASSATDTGELFF
TGCGCCAGCAGCGCAACAGACACCGGGGAGCTGTTTTTT